A single sample is the source of the 5 T cell receptor beta chains below, sequenced in a study of blood T cell repertoires in COVID-19. Method: immunoSEQ multiplex PCR; TCRdb's copy keeps in-frame clones and lacks some. The sample contains 250,000 to 300,000 clones, about 68% of which appear only once. The specimen was peripheral blood. These receptors came from a woman of 80 years or more with acute or convalescent COVID-19.

V usage is TRBV7-9 and J usage is TRBJ2-2, with TRBD2 matching 7 bases. CDR3 size: 15 residues. Germline V gene sequence: CDR1 SEHNR, CDR2 FQNEAQ (reference sequence). After removal of 5 bases from V and 3 bases from J, the junction contained 6 bases not matched to a gene. CDR3 sequence: CASSPMGGDTGELFF. CDR3 sequence (DNA): TGTGCCAGCAGCCCCATGGGGGGGGACACCGGGGAGCTGTTTTTT.

The J gene is TRBJ1-2, the V gene TRBV2; TRBD1 matches at 8 bases. There are 13 residues in the CDR3. Germline loops: CDR1 SNHLY, CDR2 FYNNEI. The V gene end was trimmed by 6 bases and the J gene end by 8 bases; junction bases not matched to a gene: 8. The CDR3 loop reads CASRQGAQEGYTF. The DNA of the CDR3 is TGTGCCAGCAGGCAGGGGGCGCAGGAGGGCTACACCTTC. Complete variable domain (other parts from reference TRBV2 and TRBJ1-2): EPEVTQTPSHQVTQMGQEVILRCVPISNHLYFYWYRQILGQKVEFLVSFYNNEISEKSEIFDDQFSVERPDGSNFTLKIRSTKLEDSAMYFCASRQGAQEGYTFGSGTRLTVV.

The V gene is TRBV7-9, the J gene TRBJ1-5; D not certain. Trimming left V 1 base short and J 1 base short, with 8 bases between. CDR3 length: 15 amino acids. CDR1 and CDR2 (germline): SEHNR, FQNEAQ (reference sequence). The CDR3 DNA is TGTGCCAGCAGCTTAGACGGCGGAAGCAATCAGCCCCAGCATTTT. Translated: CASSLDGGSNQPQHF.

This clone was observed a few times. J is TRBJ1-3 and V is TRBV7-2; D remains unclear. The V gene's germline CDR1 is SGHTA and CDR2 FQGNSA. This CDR3 comprises 15 residues. The V and J ends lost 1 base and 2 bases respectively, with 9 bases between them. The CDR3 DNA sequence: TGTGCCAGCAGCTTAGATCCCGGAGCTGGAAACACCATATATTTT. Encoded protein: CASSLDPGAGNTIYF.

The chain links TRBV7-9 to TRBJ1-2; 11 bases fit TRBD1. The V segment lost 3 bases and the J segment 7 bases; nucleotides outside the gene matches: 7. CDR3 length: 15 amino acids. CDR1 is SEHNR, CDR2 FQNEAQ, per germline (reference sequence). Here the CDR3 DNA reads TGTGCCAGCAGCTTTCCGGGACAGGGGGTTAGTGGCTACACCTTC. Protein product: CASSFPGQGVSGYTF.